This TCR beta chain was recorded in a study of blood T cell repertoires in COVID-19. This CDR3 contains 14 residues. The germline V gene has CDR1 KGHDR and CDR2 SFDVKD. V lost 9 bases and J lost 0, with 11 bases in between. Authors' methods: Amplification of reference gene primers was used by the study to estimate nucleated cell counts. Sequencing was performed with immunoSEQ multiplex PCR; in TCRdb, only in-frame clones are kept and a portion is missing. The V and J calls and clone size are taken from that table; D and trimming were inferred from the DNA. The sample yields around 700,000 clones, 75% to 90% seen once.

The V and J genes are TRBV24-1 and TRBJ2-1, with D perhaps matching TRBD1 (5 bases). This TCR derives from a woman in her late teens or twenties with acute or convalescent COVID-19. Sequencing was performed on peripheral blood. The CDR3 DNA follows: TGTGCCACCGGGCTAGACAGCTCCTACAATGAGCAGTTCTTC. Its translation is CATGLDSSYNEQFF.